The rows below give T cell receptor beta chains drawn from one sample of a study of blood T cell repertoires in COVID-19. Data came from immunoSEQ multiplex PCR; TCRdb stores just in-frame clones and leaves some out. The sample comprises about 240,000 clones, about four fifths of which are singletons, and roughly 3.3% rests with the top ten. The specimen was peripheral blood. These receptors were taken from a woman aged 18-29 years with acute or convalescent COVID-19. Both conserved end residues are trimmed from each CDR3. Clone size is stated in some rows and not others, as once, few, many or a class when expanded.

v_call clone_size cdr3_aa
TRBV6-2/TRBV6-3 . ASSRWGTSGMGEQF
TRBV6-6 . ASSFSTGTNSYEQY
TRBV14 . ASSQWAQGGRNGYT
TRBV13 . ASSPPSGSWSGELF
TRBV2 . ASSEALSRTSGNNEQF
TRBV7-6 few ASSLRLAAEQF
TRBV4-2 . ASSPQRVSSYEQY
TRBV5-4 . ASSSDRGNTEAF
TRBV6-5 . ASSTQTGEAYEQY
TRBV6-2/TRBV6-3 . ASSYSPRSQPQH
TRBV3-1/TRBV3-2 . ASSQRRTGGEAF
TRBV7-6 many ASSLRQGSTDTQY
TRBV6-9 once ASGEVARLYAGELF
TRBV19 once ASSIVKLASGQETQY
TRBV6-5 . ASSKGQGALNEQF
TRBV29-1 . SVEDLGADNSGNTIY
TRBV19 . ASSKGQKMNTEAF
TRBV7-8 . ASSFLASGVSYEQY
TRBV5-1 . ASSFRGRLLENTEAF
TRBV6-5 . ASSYNKRGYEQY
TRBV11-3 . ASSLTYTDTQY
TRBV7-8 once ASSLVGSGDYGYT
TRBV10-2 . ASGASGKETQY
TRBV5-1 . ASSITGEAYEQY
TRBV5-4 . ASSGQTAMNTEAF
TRBV2 . ASSELMGQGHQPQH
TRBV12-3/TRBV12-4 few ASSLTQGETQY
TRBV27 . ASSRDNNEKLF
TRBV28 . ASSWTVSNEKLF
TRBV5-8 many ASRPGQASREKLF
TRBV5-1 . ASSLSHSGDIQY
TRBV6-5 . ASRGTGRSQPQH
TRBV11-2 . ASSFAGTGDEKLF
TRBV28 . ASRFGTGGFDEQF
TRBV2 . ASKKMTGGPLRAF
TRBV24-1 once ATSDPRDRRNQPQH
TRBV6-2/TRBV6-3 . ASSPVRGEQF
TRBV9 once ASSPRQGPLHEQF
TRBV19 . ASSYLAHSYNEQF
TRBV7-2 . ASSLNGIYEQY
TRBV7-9 . ASSRGNEKLF
TRBV20-1 . SAGDPGQGSEQY
TRBV28 . ASSWGQGYEQY
TRBV5-1 . ASSFLARGGGSSYEQY
TRBV5-1 . ASSLFGQDNEQF
TRBV2 . ASSKDTNTGELF
TRBV3-1/TRBV3-2 . ASSHRLAGVRNEQF
TRBV9 . ASSVGTSGRGPYNEQF